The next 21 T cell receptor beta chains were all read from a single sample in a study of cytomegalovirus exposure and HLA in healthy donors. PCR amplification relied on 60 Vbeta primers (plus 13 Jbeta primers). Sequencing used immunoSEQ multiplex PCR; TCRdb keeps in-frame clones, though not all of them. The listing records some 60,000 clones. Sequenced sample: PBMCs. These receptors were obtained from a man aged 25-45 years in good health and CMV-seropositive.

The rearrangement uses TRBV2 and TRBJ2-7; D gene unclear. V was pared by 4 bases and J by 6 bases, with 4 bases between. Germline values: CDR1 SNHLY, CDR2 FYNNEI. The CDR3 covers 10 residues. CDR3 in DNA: TGTGCCAGCAGTGGAGGCGAGCAGTACTTC. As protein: CASSGGEQYF.

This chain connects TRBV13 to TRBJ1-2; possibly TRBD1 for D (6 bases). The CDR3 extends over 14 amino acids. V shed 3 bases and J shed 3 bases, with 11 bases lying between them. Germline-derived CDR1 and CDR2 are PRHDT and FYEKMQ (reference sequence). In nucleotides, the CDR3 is TGTGCCAGCAGCTTGGGAGGGGGGGACTATGGCTACACCTTC. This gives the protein CASSLGGGDYGYTF.

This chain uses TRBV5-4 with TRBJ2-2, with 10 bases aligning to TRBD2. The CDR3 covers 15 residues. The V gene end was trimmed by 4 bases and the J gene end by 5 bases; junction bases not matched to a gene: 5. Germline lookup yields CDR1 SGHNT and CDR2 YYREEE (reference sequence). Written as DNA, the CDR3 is TGTGCCAGCAGCAAATGGACTAGCGGTACCGGGGAGCTGTTTTTT. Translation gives CASSKWTSGTGELFF.

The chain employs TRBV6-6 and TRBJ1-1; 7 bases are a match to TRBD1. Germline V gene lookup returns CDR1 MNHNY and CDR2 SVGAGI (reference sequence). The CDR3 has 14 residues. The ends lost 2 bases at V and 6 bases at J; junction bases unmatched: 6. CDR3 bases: TGTGCCAGCAGTTACACAGGGGCGACCGCTGAAGCTTTCTTT. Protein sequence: CASSYTGATAEAFF.

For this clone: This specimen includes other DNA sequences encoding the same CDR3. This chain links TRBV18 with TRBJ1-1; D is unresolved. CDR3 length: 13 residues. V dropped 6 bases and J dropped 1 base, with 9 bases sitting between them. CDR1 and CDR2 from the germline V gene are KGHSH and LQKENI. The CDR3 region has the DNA TGTGCCAGCTCTCCCACACGGAACACTGAAGCTTTCTTT. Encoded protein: CASSPTRNTEAFF.

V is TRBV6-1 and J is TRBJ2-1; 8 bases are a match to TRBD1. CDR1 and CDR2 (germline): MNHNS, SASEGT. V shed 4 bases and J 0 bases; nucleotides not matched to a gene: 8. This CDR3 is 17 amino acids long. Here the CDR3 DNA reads TGTGCCAGCAGTGGCCCGGGACAGGTGTTCTCCTACAATGAGCAGTTCTTC. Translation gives CASSGPGQVFSYNEQFF.

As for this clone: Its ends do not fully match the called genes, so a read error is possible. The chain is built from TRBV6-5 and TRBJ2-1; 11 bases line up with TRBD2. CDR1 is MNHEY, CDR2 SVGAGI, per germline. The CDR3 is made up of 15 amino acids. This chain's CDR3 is CASSPGLAEKNEQLF. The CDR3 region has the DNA TGTGCCAGCAGCCCGGGACTAGCGGAGAAGAATGAGCAGCTCTTC.

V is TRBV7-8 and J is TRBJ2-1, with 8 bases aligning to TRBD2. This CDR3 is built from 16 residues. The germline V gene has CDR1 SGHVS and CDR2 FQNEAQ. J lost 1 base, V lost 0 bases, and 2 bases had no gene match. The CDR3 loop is CASSLAPSGSYNEQFF. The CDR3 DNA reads TGTGCCAGCAGCTTAGCGCCTAGCGGGTCCTACAATGAGCAGTTCTTC.

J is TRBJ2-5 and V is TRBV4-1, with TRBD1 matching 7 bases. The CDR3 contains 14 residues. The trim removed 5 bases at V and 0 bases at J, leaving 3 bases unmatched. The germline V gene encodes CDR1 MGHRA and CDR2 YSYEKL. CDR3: CASSTQGYQETQYF. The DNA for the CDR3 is TGCGCCAGCAGCACACAGGGGTACCAAGAGACCCAGTACTTC.

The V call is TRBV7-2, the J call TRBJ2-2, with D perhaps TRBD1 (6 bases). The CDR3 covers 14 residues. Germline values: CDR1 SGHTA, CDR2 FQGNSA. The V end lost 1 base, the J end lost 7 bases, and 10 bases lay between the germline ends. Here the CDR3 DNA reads TGTGCCAGCAGCTTAGTTCGAGGGGGCGGGGAGCTGTTTTTT. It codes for CASSLVRGGGELFF.

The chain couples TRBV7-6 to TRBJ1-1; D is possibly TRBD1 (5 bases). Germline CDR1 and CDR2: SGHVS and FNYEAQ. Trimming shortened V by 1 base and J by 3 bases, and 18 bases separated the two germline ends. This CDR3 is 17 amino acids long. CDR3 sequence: CASSLVTVGGKHTEAFF. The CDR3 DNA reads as TGTGCCAGCAGCTTAGTAACGGTGGGGGGGAAGCACACTGAAGCTTTCTTT.

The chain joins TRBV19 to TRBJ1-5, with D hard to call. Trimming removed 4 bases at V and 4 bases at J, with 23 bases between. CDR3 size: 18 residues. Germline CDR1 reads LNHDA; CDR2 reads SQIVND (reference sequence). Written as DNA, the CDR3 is TGTGCCAGTAGTACATCGGCGGTTGGCCAGTATAGGAATCAGCCCCAGCATTTT. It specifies CASSTSAVGQYRNQPQHF.

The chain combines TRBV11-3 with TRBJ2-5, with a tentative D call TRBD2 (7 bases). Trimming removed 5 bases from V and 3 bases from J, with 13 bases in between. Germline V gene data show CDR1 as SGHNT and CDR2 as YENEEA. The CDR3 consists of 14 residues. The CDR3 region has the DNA TGTGCCAGCAGCCCTAGAGGGGGGGAAGAGACCCAGTACTTC. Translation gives CASSPRGGEETQYF. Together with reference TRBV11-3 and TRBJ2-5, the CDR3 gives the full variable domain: EAGVVQSPRYKIIEKKQPVAFWCNPISGHNTLYWYLQNLGQGPELLIRYENEEAVDDSQLPKDRFSAERLKGVDSTLKIQPAELGDSAVYLCASSPRGGEETQYFGPGTRLLVL.

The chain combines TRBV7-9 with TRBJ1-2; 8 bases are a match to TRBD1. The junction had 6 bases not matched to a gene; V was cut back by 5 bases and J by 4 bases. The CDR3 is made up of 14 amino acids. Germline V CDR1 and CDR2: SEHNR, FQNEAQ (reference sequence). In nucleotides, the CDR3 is TGTGCCAGCAGCCAAGGACAGGGCCTCTATGGCTACACCTTC. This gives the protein CASSQGQGLYGYTF.

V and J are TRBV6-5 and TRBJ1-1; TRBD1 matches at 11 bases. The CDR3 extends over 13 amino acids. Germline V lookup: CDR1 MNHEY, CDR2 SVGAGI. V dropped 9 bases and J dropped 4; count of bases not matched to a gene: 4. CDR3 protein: CASTGQGVTEAFF. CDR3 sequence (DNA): TGTGCCAGTACGGGACAGGGGGTCACTGAAGCTTTCTTT.

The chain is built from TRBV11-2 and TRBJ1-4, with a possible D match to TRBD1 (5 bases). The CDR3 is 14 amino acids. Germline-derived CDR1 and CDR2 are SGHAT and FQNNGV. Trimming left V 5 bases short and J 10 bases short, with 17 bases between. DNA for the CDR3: TGTGCCAGCAGCAGACTGGGACTTGACGGAAAACTGTTTTTT. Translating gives CASSRLGLDGKLFF. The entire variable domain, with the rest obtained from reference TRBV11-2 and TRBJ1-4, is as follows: EAGVAQSPRYKIIEKRQSVAFWCNPISGHATLYWYQQILGQGPKLLIQFQNNGVVDDSQLPKDRFSAERLKGVDSTLKIQPAKLEDSAVYLCASSRLGLDGKLFFGSGTQLSVL.

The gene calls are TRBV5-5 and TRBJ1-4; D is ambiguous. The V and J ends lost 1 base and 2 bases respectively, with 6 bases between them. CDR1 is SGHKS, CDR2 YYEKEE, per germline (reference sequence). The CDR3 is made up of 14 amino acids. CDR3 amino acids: CASSLRGTNEKLFF. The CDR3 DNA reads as TGTGCCAGCAGCTTGCGGGGTACTAATGAAAAACTGTTTTTT.

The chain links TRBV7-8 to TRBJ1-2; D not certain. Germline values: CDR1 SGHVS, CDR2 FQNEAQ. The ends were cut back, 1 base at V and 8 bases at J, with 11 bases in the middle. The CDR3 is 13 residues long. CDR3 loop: CASSLVAAAGYTF. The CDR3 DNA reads TGTGCCAGCAGCTTAGTCGCGGCCGCGGGCTACACCTTC.

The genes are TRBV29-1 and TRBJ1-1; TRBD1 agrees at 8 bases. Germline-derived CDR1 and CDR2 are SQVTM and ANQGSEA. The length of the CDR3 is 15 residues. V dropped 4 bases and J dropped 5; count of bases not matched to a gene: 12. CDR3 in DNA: TGCAGCGTTGCACCCGGTGACAGGGGAGAAACTGAAGCTTTCTTT. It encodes CSVAPGDRGETEAFF. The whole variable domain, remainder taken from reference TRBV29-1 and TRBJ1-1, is SAVISQKPSRDICQRGTSLTIQCQVDSQVTMMFWYRQQPGQSLTLIATANQGSEATYESGFVIDKFPISRPNLTFSTLTVSNMSPEDSSIYLCSVAPGDRGETEAFFGQGTRLTVV.

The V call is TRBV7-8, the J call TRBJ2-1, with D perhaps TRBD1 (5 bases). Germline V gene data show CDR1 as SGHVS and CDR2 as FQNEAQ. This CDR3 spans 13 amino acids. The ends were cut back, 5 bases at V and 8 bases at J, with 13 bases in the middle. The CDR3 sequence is CASSQILGHEQFF. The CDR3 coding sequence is TGTGCCAGCAGCCAAATACTGGGGCATGAGCAGTTCTTC.

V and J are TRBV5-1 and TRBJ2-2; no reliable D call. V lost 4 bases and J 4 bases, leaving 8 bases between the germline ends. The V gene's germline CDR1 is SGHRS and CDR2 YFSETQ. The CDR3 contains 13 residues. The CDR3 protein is CASSADITGELFF. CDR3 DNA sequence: TGCGCCAGCAGCGCAGATATCACCGGGGAGCTGTTTTTT.